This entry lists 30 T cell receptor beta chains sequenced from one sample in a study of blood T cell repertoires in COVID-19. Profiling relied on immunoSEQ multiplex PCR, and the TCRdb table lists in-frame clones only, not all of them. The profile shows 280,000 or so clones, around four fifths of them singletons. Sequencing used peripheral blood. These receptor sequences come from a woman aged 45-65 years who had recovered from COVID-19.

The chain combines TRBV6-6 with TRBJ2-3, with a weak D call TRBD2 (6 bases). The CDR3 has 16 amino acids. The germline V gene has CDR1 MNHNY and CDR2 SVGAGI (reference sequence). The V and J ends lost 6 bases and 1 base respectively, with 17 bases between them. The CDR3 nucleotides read TGTGCCAGCAGGCGCCTAGCGTCTCAGGGCACAGATACGCAGTATTTT. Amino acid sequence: CASRRLASQGTDTQYF.

DNA of the CDR3: TGTGCCAGCAGCCCCTTGGTAGGGGTAACCACTGAAGCTTTCTTT. It is translated as CASSPLVGVTTEAFF. J is TRBJ1-1 and V is TRBV9; tentatively, D is TRBD1 (5 bases). CDR1 and CDR2 from the germline V gene are SGDLS and YYNGEE. CDR3 length: 15 residues. The V end lost 4 bases, the J end lost 4 bases, and 17 bases lay between the germline ends.

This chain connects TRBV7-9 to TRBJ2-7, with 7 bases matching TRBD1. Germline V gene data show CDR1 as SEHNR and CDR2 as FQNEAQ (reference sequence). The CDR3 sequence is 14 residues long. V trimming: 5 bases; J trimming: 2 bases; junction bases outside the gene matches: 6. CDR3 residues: CASSPGTVPYEQYF. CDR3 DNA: TGTGCCAGCAGCCCCGGGACAGTTCCCTACGAGCAGTACTTC. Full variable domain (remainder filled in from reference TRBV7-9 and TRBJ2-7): DTGVSQNPRHKITKRGQNVTFRCDPISEHNRLYWYRQTLGQGPEFLTYFQNEAQLEKSRLLSDRFSAERPKGSFSTLEIQRTEQGDSAMYLCASSPGTVPYEQYFGPGTRLTVT.

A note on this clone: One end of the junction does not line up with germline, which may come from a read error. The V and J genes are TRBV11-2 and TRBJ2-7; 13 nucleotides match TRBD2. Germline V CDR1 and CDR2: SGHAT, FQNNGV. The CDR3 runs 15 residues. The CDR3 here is CASSSTSGLAGSPFF. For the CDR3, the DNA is TGTGCCAGCAGTTCAACCTCGGGACTAGCGGGAAGCCCTTTTTTC.

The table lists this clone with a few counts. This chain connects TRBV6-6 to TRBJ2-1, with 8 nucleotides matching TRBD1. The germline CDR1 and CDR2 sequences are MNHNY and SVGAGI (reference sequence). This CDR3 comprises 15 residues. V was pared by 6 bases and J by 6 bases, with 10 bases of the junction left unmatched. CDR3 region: CASRAGQGPPNEQFF. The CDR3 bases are TGTGCCAGCAGGGCTGGACAGGGACCACCCAATGAGCAGTTCTTC.

This CDR3 reads CASSQQLLAGASYEQYF. DNA for the CDR3: TGTGCCAGCAGCCAACAATTGTTAGCGGGGGCTTCCTACGAGCAGTACTTC. The rearrangement joins TRBV27 to TRBJ2-7, with 9 nucleotides matching TRBD2. This CDR3 comprises 17 residues. Germline CDR1 and CDR2: MNHEY and SMNVEV (reference sequence). J gave up 1 base and V 6 bases, and 13 bases lay outside the gene matches.

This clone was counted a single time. CDR3 residues: CASSQSGLNSYEQYF. CDR3 bases: TGTGCCAGCTCACAATCAGGGCTTAACTCCTACGAGCAGTACTTC. The chain is built from TRBV18 and TRBJ2-7; D might be TRBD1 (5 bases). The CDR3 length is 15 residues. Germline CDR1 reads KGHSH; CDR2 reads LQKENI. The ends were cut back, 4 bases at V and 0 bases at J, with 13 bases in the middle.

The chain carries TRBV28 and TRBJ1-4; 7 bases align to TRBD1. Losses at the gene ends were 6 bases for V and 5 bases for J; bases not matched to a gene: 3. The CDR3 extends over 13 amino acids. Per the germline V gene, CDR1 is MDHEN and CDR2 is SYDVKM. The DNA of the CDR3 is TGTGCCAGCAGGGGGACAGTGAATGAAAAACTGTTTTTT. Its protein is CASRGTVNEKLFF.

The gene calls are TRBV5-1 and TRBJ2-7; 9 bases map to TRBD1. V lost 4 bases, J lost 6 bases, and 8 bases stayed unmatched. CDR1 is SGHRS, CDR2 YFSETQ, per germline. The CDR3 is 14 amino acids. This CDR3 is CASSLGQGIGEQYF. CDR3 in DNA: TGCGCCAGCAGCCTGGGACAGGGTATCGGCGAGCAGTACTTC.

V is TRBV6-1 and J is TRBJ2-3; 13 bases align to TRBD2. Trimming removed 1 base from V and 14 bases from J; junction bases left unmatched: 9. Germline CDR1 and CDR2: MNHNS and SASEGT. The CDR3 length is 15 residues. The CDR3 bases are TGTGCCAGCAGTGAAGTTCAAGGACTAGCGGGGGCGGGGTATTTT. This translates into CASSEVQGLAGAGYF.

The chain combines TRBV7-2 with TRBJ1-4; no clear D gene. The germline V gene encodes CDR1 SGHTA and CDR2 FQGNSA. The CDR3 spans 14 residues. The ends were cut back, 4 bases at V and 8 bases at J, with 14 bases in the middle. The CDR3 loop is CASSSGGAGEKLFF. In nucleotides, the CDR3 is TGTGCCAGCAGCTCAGGAGGCGCCGGGGAAAAACTGTTTTTT.

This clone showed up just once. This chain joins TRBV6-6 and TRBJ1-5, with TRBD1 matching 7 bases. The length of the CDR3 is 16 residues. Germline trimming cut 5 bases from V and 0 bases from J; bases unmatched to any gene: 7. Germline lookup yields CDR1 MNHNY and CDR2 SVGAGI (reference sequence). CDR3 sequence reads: CASSPGQTYSNQPQHF. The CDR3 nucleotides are TGTGCCAGCAGTCCGGGACAGACCTATAGCAATCAGCCCCAGCATTTT.

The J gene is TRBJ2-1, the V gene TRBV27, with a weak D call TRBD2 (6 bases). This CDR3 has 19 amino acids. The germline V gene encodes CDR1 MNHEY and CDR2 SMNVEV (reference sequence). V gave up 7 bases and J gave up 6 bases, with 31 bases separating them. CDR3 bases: TGTGCCAGCATTCACCGGGGAGGATCGGGTCCAGGCGGCGGCAATGAGCAGTTCTTC. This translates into CASIHRGGSGPGGGNEQFF.

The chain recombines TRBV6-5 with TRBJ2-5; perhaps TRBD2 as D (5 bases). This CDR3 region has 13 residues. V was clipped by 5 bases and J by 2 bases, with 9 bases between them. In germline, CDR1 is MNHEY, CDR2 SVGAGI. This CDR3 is CASSTRRQETQYF. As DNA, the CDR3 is TGTGCCAGCAGTACCAGGAGGCAAGAGACCCAGTACTTC.

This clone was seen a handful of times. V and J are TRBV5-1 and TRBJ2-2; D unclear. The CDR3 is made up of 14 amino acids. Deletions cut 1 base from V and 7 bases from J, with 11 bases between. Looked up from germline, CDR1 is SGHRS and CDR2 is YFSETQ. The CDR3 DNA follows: TGCGCCAGCAGCTTGCTCAGCGTGTACGGGGAGCTGTTTTTT. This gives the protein CASSLLSVYGELFF.

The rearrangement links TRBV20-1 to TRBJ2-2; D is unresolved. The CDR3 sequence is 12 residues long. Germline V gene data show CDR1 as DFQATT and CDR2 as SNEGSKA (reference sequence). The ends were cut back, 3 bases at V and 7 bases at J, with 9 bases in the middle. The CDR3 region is CSASSQNGELFF. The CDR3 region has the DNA TGCAGTGCTAGTTCACAAAACGGGGAGCTGTTTTTT.

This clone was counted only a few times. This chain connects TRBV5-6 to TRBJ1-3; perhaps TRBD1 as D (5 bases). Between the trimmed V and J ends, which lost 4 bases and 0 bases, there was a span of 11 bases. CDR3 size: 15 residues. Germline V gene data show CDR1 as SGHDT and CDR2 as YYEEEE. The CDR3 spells CASSPRTTSGNTIYF. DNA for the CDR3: TGTGCCAGCAGCCCCCGGACAACCTCTGGAAACACCATATATTTT.

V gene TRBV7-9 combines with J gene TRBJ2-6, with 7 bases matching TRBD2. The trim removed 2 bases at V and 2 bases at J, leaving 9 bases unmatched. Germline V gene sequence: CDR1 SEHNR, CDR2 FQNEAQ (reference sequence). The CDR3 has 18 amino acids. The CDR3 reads CASSLMRGTLPGANVLTF. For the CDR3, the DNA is TGTGCCAGCAGCTTAATGCGGGGGACCCTTCCTGGGGCCAACGTCCTGACTTTC.

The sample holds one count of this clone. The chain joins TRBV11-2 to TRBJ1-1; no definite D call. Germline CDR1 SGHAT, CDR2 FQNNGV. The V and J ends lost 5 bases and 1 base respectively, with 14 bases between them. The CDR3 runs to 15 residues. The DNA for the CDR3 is TGTGCCAGCAGCCCCACACGGGGAGGGAACACTGAAGCTTTCTTT. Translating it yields CASSPTRGGNTEAFF.

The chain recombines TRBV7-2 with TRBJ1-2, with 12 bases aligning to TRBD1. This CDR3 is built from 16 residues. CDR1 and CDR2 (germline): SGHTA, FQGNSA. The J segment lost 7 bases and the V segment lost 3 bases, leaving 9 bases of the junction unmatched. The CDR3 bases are TGTGCCAGCAGCTTCGAACGGGGGACAGGGGGCTTTGGCTACACCTTC. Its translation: CASSFERGTGGFGYTF.

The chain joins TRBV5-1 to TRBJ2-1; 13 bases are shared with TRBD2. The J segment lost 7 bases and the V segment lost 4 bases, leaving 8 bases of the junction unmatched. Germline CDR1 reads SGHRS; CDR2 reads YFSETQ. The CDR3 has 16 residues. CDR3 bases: TGCGCCAGCAGCCTGCGGACTAGCGGGGGCTTAAATGAGCAGTTCTTC. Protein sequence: CASSLRTSGGLNEQFF.

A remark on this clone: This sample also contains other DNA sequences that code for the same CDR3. CDR3 protein: CASRPLAGGETQYF. CDR3 coding DNA: TGTGCCAGCAGACCTCTAGCGGGAGGTGAGACCCAGTACTTC. The V and J genes are TRBV28 and TRBJ2-5; 11 nucleotides line up with TRBD2. Germline V gene sequence: CDR1 MDHEN, CDR2 SYDVKM. This CDR3 has 14 residues. Losses at the gene ends were 6 bases for V and 5 bases for J; bases not matched to a gene: 5.

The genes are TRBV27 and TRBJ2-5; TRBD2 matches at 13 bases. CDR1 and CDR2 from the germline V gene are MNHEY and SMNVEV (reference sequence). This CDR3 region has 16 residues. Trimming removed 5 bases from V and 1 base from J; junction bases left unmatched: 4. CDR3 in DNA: TGTGCCAGCAGTCAAAGACTAGCGGGGGGCCAAGAGACCCAGTACTTC. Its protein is CASSQRLAGGQETQYF.

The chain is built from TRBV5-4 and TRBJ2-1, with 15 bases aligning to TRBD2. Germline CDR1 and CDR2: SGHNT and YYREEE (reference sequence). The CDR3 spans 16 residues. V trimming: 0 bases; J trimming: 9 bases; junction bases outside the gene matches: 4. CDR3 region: CASSLGTSGGATEQFF. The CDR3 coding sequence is TGTGCCAGCAGCTTGGGGACTAGCGGGGGGGCTACTGAGCAGTTCTTC.

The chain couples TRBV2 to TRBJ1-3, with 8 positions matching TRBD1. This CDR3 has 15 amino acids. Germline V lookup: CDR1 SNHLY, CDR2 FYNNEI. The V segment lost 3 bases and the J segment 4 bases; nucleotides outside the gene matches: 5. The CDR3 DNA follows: TGTGCCAGCAGTGACGGACAGGGACGAGGAAACACCATATATTTT. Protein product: CASSDGQGRGNTIYF.

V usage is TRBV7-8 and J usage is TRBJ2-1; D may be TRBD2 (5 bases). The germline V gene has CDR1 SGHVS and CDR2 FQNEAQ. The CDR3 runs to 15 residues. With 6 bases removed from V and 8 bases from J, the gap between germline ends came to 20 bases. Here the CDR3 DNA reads TGTGCCAGCAGACAAACGGAGGCTAGTTTTTATGAGCAGTTCTTC. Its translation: CASRQTEASFYEQFF.

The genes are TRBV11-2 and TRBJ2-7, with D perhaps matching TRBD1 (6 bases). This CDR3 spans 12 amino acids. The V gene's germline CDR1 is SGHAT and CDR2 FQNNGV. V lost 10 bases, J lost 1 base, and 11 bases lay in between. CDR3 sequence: CATSDRSYEQYF. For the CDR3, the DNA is TGTGCCACCTCCGACAGGTCCTACGAGCAGTACTTC.

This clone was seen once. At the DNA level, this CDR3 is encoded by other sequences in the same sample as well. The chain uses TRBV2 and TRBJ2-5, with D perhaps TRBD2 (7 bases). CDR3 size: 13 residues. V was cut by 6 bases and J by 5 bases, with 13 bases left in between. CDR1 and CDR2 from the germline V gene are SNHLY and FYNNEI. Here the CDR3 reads CASSPRGGETQYF. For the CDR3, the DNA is TGTGCCAGCAGCCCAAGGGGGGGGGAGACCCAGTACTTC.

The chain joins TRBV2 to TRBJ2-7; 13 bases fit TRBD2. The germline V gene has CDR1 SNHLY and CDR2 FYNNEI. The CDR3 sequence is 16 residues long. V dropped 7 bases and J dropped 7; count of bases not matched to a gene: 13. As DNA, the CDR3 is TGTGCCAGCAATAACCCGCCGGGACTAGCGGGGAGGGAGCAGTACTTC. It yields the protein CASNNPPGLAGREQYF.

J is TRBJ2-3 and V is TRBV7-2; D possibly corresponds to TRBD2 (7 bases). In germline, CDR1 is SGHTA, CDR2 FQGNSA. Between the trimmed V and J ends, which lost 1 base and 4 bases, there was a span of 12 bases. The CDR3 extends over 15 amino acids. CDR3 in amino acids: CASSLVAGAPDTQYF. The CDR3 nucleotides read TGTGCCAGCAGCTTAGTCGCGGGGGCTCCAGATACGCAGTATTTT.